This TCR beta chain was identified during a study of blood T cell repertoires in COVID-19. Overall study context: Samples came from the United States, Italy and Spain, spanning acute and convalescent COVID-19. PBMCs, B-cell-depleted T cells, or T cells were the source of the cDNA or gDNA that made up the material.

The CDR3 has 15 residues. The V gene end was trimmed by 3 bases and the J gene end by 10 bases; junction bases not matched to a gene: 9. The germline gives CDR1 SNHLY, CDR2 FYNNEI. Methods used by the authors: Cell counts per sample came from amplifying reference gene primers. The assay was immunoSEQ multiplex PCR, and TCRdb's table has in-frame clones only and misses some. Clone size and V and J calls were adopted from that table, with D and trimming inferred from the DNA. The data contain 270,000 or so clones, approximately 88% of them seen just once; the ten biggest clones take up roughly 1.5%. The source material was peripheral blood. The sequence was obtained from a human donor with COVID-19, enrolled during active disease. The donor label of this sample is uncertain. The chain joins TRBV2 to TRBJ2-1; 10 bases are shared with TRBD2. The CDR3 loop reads CASSEASGRPQEQFF. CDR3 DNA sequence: TGTGCCAGCAGTGAGGCTAGCGGGAGACCGCAGGAGCAGTTCTTC.